The following is a T cell receptor beta chain sequence with its context. What it recognizes is unknown. The entry originates in a study of T-cell reconstitution after alpha-beta-depleted transplantation in children. Findings and limits, study-wide: Newly generated T cells supplied most T-cell counts and diversity one year post-transplant.

Germline loops: CDR1 DFQATT, CDR2 SNEGSKA (reference sequence). CDR3 length: 12 amino acids. V shed 6 bases, J shed 4 bases, and the junction held 1 base outside the gene matches. Using unique molecular identifiers, the investigators prepared the TCRbeta library. TCRdb re-analysed the PCR reads in MiXCR, keeping a single row per CDR3 protein. The table has roughly 790,000 distinct CDR3 sequences, approximately 15% seen once. The sequence derives from a male patient aged 10-17 years who had a stem cell transplant for acute lymphoblastic leukemia, so the T cells may come from the graft donor. The J gene is TRBJ2-5, the V gene TRBV20-1; TRBD2 aligns across 11 bases. The sample consisted of PBMCs, mostly from graft donor cells, taken 360 days after TCRalphabeta/CD19-depleted stem cell transplant. The CDR3 sequence: CSAGLAGETQYF. CDR3 DNA sequence: TGCAGTGCCGGACTAGCGGGAGAGACCCAGTACTTC.